A single sample is the source of the 16 T cell receptor beta chains below, sequenced in a study of T cell responses to AZD1222 COVID-19 vaccine. The repertoire was sequenced with immunoSEQ multiplex PCR; TCRdb's copy has only in-frame clones and lacks some. The listing records around 140,000 clones. Sequencing was carried out using peripheral blood. These receptors came from an adult in good health.

In nucleotides, the CDR3 is TGTGCCAGTAGTACCCGGGTCCTCGAAGGGGAGACCCAGTACTTC. Translating gives CASSTRVLEGETQYF. This sequence joins TRBV19 and TRBJ2-5; no clear D gene. Per germline, CDR1 LNHDA and CDR2 SQIVND (reference sequence). The V end lost 4 bases, the J end lost 5 bases, and 17 bases lay between the germline ends. The CDR3 loop spans 15 amino acids.

The chain employs TRBV5-1 and TRBJ1-4; 9 nucleotides agree with TRBD1. Germline V CDR1 and CDR2: SGHRS, YFSETQ. The CDR3 has 15 residues. V lost 2 bases to trimming and J lost 8 bases; unmatched junction nucleotides: 7. The CDR3 bases are TGCGCCAGCAGCTTACAGGGGGCGATAGAAGAAAAACTGTTTTTT. It codes for CASSLQGAIEEKLFF.

This chain uses TRBV28 with TRBJ2-5, with TRBD2 matching 8 bases. The germline V gene encodes CDR1 MDHEN and CDR2 SYDVKM. With V trimmed by 6 bases and J by 5 bases, 8 bases remained unmatched. The CDR3 has 14 residues. The CDR3 protein is CASRFSGVWETQYF. The DNA of the CDR3 is TGTGCCAGCAGATTTAGCGGGGTCTGGGAGACCCAGTACTTC.

This chain joins TRBV9 and TRBJ1-6; D not resolved. The germline CDR1 and CDR2 sequences are SGDLS and YYNGEE. V gave up 4 bases and J gave up 10 bases, with 15 bases separating them. The CDR3 contains 14 residues. The CDR3 DNA follows: TGTGCCAGCAGCCCAAGACTGGAGGCATCACCCCTCCACTTT. This encodes CASSPRLEASPLHF.

The V call is TRBV28, the J call TRBJ1-5; D gene unclear. Germline lookup yields CDR1 MDHEN and CDR2 SYDVKM. This CDR3 is 16 amino acids long. Trimming pared 5 bases from V and 1 base from J, leaving 15 bases between. The CDR3 bases are TGTGCCAGCAGTGGGTGGAGGGAAGGGAGCAATCAGCCCCAGCATTTT. Residues: CASSGWREGSNQPQHF. The full variable domain, its missing parts supplied by reference TRBV28 and TRBJ1-5, is DVKVTQSSRYLVKRTGEKVFLECVQDMDHENMFWYRQDPGLGLRLIYFSYDVKMKEKGDIPEGYSVSREKKERFSLILESASTNQTSMYLCASSGWREGSNQPQHFGDGTRLSIL.

The V gene is TRBV7-2, the J gene TRBJ2-3, with TRBD2 matching over 11 bases. With 0 bases clipped from V and 5 bases from J, the junction kept 7 bases outside the gene matches. The CDR3 runs to 17 residues. The germline CDR1 and CDR2 sequences are SGHTA and FQGNSA. CDR3 in amino acids: CASSLASLAGGRDTQYF. In DNA form, the CDR3 reads TGTGCCAGCAGCTTAGCGTCGCTAGCGGGGGGCCGAGATACGCAGTATTTT.

The J gene is TRBJ1-1, the V gene TRBV27; maybe TRBD1 (6 bases). V was shortened by 8 bases and J by 2 bases, with 12 bases between the two germline ends. Per germline, CDR1 MNHEY and CDR2 SMNVEV (reference sequence). The CDR3 is made up of 13 amino acids. CDR3 bases: TGTGCCAGCTCCGGGGGCTTCAACACTGAAGCTTTCTTT. Translated: CASSGGFNTEAFF.

V usage is TRBV28 and J usage is TRBJ1-1; D ambiguous. Germline assignment: CDR1 MDHEN and CDR2 SYDVKM. The CDR3 spans 13 residues. Trimming cost V 2 bases and J 8 bases, with 12 bases left between them. CDR3 DNA sequence: TGTGCCAGCAGTTTAAGGGCCCCAACAGAAGCTTTCTTT. Translating it yields CASSLRAPTEAFF.

This chain links TRBV19 with TRBJ1-1; the D is unclear. The CDR3 spans 12 residues. V dropped 5 bases and J dropped 7 bases, with 11 bases sitting between them. Germline lookup yields CDR1 LNHDA and CDR2 SQIVND (reference sequence). The CDR3 DNA is TGTGCCAGTAGTGTGGTGGCAGGTGAAGCTTTCTTT. As protein: CASSVVAGEAFF.

The CDR3 region has the DNA TGTGCCAGTAGCCCGGGACGAAGAAATTCACCCCTCCACTTT. Translated: CASSPGRRNSPLHF. This chain links TRBV19 with TRBJ1-6, with D tentatively TRBD1 (5 bases). Germline CDR1 and CDR2: LNHDA and SQIVND (reference sequence). There are 14 residues in the CDR3. V was clipped by 6 bases and J by 7 bases, with 13 bases between them.

This chain links TRBV19 with TRBJ2-1, with TRBD1 as a possible D gene (6 bases). The germline V gene encodes CDR1 LNHDA and CDR2 SQIVND (reference sequence). This CDR3 has 14 amino acids. Trimming stripped 7 bases from V and 6 bases from J, with 16 bases between. CDR3 bases: TGTGCCAGTATGGCAAGGACAGCCTTCAATGAGCAGTTCTTC. Encoded protein: CASMARTAFNEQFF.

This sequence joins TRBV30 and TRBJ1-2, with D unclear. CDR1 and CDR2 (germline): GTSNPN, SVGIG (reference sequence). The CDR3 is 13 amino acids. V was trimmed by 0 bases and J by 3 bases, leaving 8 bases between them. CDR3 sequence reads: CAWSVGSDYGYTF. CDR3 sequence (DNA): TGTGCCTGGAGTGTAGGGTCCGACTATGGCTACACCTTC.

This chain links TRBV28 with TRBJ1-2, with D possibly TRBD1 on 5 matching bases. This CDR3 is 16 amino acids long. Trimming stripped 3 bases from V and 7 bases from J, with 21 bases between. Germline V CDR1 and CDR2: MDHEN, SYDVKM. This chain's CDR3 is CASSLGGQGGVGGYTF. Here the CDR3 DNA reads TGTGCCAGCAGTTTGGGCGGGCAGGGTGGTGTCGGTGGCTACACCTTC.

V is TRBV20-1 and J is TRBJ2-5; 14 bases are a match to TRBD2. There are 15 residues in the CDR3. The junction had 9 bases not matched to a gene; V was cut back by 3 bases and J by 9 bases. The germline gives CDR1 DFQATT, CDR2 SNEGSKA (reference sequence). The CDR3 DNA is TGCAGTGCTAGTAAGACTAGCGGGGGGGTCTGGGCCCAGTACTTC. Protein sequence: CSASKTSGGVWAQYF.

This chain links TRBV7-8 with TRBJ2-4; unclear D gene. CDR3 length: 15 residues. Germline values: CDR1 SGHVS, CDR2 FQNEAQ. Deletions cut 1 base from V and 5 bases from J, with 12 bases between. The CDR3 here is CASSLGITRENIQYF. CDR3 in DNA: TGTGCCAGCAGCTTAGGCATAACCAGAGAAAACATTCAGTACTTC.

The J gene is TRBJ1-6, the V gene TRBV6-1, with D possibly matching TRBD1 (6 bases). This CDR3 is built from 16 residues. The ends were cut back, 2 bases at V and 4 bases at J, with 12 bases in the middle. Germline loops: CDR1 MNHNS, CDR2 SASEGT. The CDR3 is CASSEIGQGYNSPLHF. Written as DNA, the CDR3 is TGTGCCAGCAGTGAAATAGGGCAGGGGTATAATTCACCCCTCCACTTT.